These 18 T cell receptor beta chains were all obtained from the same sample, sequenced in a study of cytomegalovirus exposure and HLA in healthy donors. The PCR used 60 Vbeta and 13 Jbeta primers. The repertoire was sequenced with immunoSEQ multiplex PCR; TCRdb's copy has only in-frame clones and lacks some. Counted here are 120,000 or so clones, approximately 79% occurring once; the ten biggest clones make up approximately 16%. Sequenced sample: PBMCs. The receptors here all came from a man between 45 and 60 years old in good health and CMV-seropositive.

The J gene is TRBJ2-7, the V gene TRBV14; TRBD1 aligns across 8 bases. The CDR3 extends over 15 amino acids. Trimming took 3 bases from V and 0 from J; bases not matched to a gene: 4. Per the germline V gene, CDR1 is SGHDN and CDR2 is FVKESK. The DNA of the CDR3 is TGTGCCAGCAGCCAGGACAGGGCGACCTCCTACGAGCAGTACTTC. This sequence encodes CASSQDRATSYEQYF.

The genes are TRBV11-3 and TRBJ2-1, with TRBD1 matching over 10 bases. The germline gives CDR1 SGHNT, CDR2 YENEEA. CDR3 size: 15 residues. V lost 5 bases, J lost 8 bases, and 9 bases stayed unmatched. The CDR3 DNA sequence: TGTGCCAGCAGCGACCGGGACAGGGGAAGGGATGAGCAGTTCTTC. Protein: CASSDRDRGRDEQFF.

The chain is built from TRBV9 and TRBJ2-5; 7 positions match TRBD2. The germline V gene encodes CDR1 SGDLS and CDR2 YYNGEE. Germline trimming cut 4 bases from V and 4 bases from J; bases unmatched to any gene: 10. The CDR3 extends over 15 amino acids. CDR3 bases: TGTGCCAGCAGCATAACCGGGACTAAAGGAGAGACCCAGTACTTC. Translating it yields CASSITGTKGETQYF.

The chain links TRBV7-2 to TRBJ2-7, with 9 bases matching TRBD2. Germline V CDR1 and CDR2: SGHTA, FQGNSA. CDR3 length: 13 residues. The trim removed 1 base at V and 10 bases at J, leaving 5 bases unmatched. CDR3: CASSLEGGGAQYF. CDR3 DNA sequence: TGTGCCAGCAGCTTAGAGGGCGGGGGGGCACAGTACTTC.

The chain couples TRBV9 to TRBJ2-2; D may be TRBD2 (6 bases). The length of the CDR3 is 13 residues. Trimming removed 2 bases at V and 10 bases at J, with 12 bases between. CDR1 SGDLS and CDR2 YYNGEE come from the germline V gene. CDR3 DNA: TGTGCCAGCAGCGTTCTACCGGGAGCGGAGCTGTTTTTT. It is translated as CASSVLPGAELFF.

This clone was detected once. V is TRBV7-9 and J is TRBJ2-1, with a tentative D call TRBD1 (6 bases). The CDR3 has 15 residues. The germline V gene has CDR1 SEHNR and CDR2 FQNEAQ (reference sequence). V was clipped by 4 bases and J by 8 bases, with 18 bases between them. CDR3 nucleotides: TGTGCCAGCAGCTCTTCGAGGGGGAGTTGGGATGAGCAGTTCTTC. Translation gives CASSSSRGSWDEQFF.

CDR3 region: CASSTDRGLLNTIYF. For the CDR3, the DNA is TGTGCCAGCTCAACGGACAGGGGGTTGCTAAACACCATATATTTT. The rearrangement uses TRBV18 and TRBJ1-3; TRBD1 matches 10 bases. The germline V gene encodes CDR1 KGHSH and CDR2 LQKENI. The CDR3 runs to 15 residues. The V gene end was trimmed by 5 bases and the J gene end by 6 bases; junction bases not matched to a gene: 7.

The genes are TRBV4-1 and TRBJ1-3, with 9 bases lining up with TRBD1. The germline V gene encodes CDR1 MGHRA and CDR2 YSYEKL. V gave up 0 bases and J gave up 4 bases; unmatched junction bases: 4. CDR3 length: 16 residues. The chain's CDR3 is CASSQDGTGRGNTIYF. The CDR3 DNA follows: TGCGCCAGCAGCCAAGATGGGACAGGGAGGGGAAACACCATATATTTT.

The CDR3 region is CASSLAPQGHHEQYF. Written as DNA, the CDR3 is TGTGCCAGCAGCTTAGCCCCGCAGGGGCACCACGAGCAGTACTTC. This sequence joins TRBV7-2 and TRBJ2-7; TRBD1 might be the D (6 bases). There are 15 residues in the CDR3. The germline CDR1 and CDR2 sequences are SGHTA and FQGNSA. The V gene lost 0 bases and the J gene lost 5 bases, with 14 bases spanning the gap. Full variable domain (outside the CDR3, taken from reference TRBV7-2 and TRBJ2-7): GAGVSQSPSNKVTEKGKDVELRCDPISGHTALYWYRQSLGQGLEFLIYFQGNSAPDKSGLPSDRFSAERTGGSVSTLTIQRTQQEDSAVYLCASSLAPQGHHEQYFGPGTRLTVT.

This chain joins TRBV6-6 and TRBJ2-1; TRBD1 aligns across 7 bases. CDR3 length equals 14 residues. Trimming cost V 2 bases and J 10 bases; bases outside gene matches: 8. Germline V gene sequence: CDR1 MNHNY, CDR2 SVGAGI (reference sequence). CDR3 bases: TGTGCCAGCAGTTACAGGGGGCGAAATGACGAGCAGTTCTTC. Protein product: CASSYRGRNDEQFF.

V and J are TRBV5-1 and TRBJ2-2, with 8 bases lining up with TRBD2. The junction had 2 bases not matched to a gene; V was cut back by 0 bases and J by 1 base. Germline assignment: CDR1 SGHRS and CDR2 YFSETQ. The CDR3 is made up of 16 amino acids. Here the CDR3 DNA reads TGCGCCAGCAGCTTGGTTAGCGGGATGAACACCGGGGAGCTGTTTTTT. This encodes CASSLVSGMNTGELFF.

The chain is built from TRBV5-1 and TRBJ2-5, with TRBD2 identical over 10 bases. This CDR3 region has 17 residues. V trimming: 1 base; J trimming: 5 bases; junction bases outside the gene matches: 11. The germline V gene encodes CDR1 SGHRS and CDR2 YFSETQ. The CDR3 loop reads CASSLSSLAGVGETQYF. CDR3 in DNA: TGCGCCAGCAGCTTGTCGTCGCTAGCGGGAGTAGGCGAGACCCAGTACTTC.

In this sample, this clone turned up once. V gene TRBV29-1 combines with J gene TRBJ2-7; a weak D match, TRBD1 (6 bases). This CDR3 contains 14 residues. The V end was cut by 5 bases, the J end by 0 bases, with 14 bases between. In germline, CDR1 is SQVTM, CDR2 ANQGSEA. CDR3 loop: CSVTIGGHSYEQYF. CDR3 DNA sequence: TGCAGCGTTACCATAGGGGGTCACTCCTACGAGCAGTACTTC.

The chain couples TRBV5-1 to TRBJ2-2, with D possibly TRBD1 on 6 matching bases. CDR1 and CDR2 (germline): SGHRS, YFSETQ. V lost 5 bases and J 1 base, leaving 18 bases between the germline ends. CDR3 length: 17 amino acids. The CDR3 DNA reads as TGCGCCAGCAGTCGCTCTCCCGGGACAATGAACACCGGGGAGCTGTTTTTT. Translating gives CASSRSPGTMNTGELFF.

This clone was seen only a few times. DNA of the CDR3: TGTGCCAGCAGCCCCCTCGACTATACCTACAATGAGCAGTTCTTC. This gives the protein CASSPLDYTYNEQFF. This chain uses TRBV7-2 with TRBJ2-1, with D possibly TRBD2 on 5 matching bases. Deletions cut 5 bases from V and 2 bases from J, with 13 bases between. The CDR3 runs 15 residues. From germline, CDR1 is SGHTA and CDR2 FQGNSA.

This clone was detected a few times. The chain is built from TRBV27 and TRBJ1-6; a possible D gene is TRBD1 (6 bases). The CDR3 sequence is 16 residues long. The germline V gene has CDR1 MNHEY and CDR2 SMNVEV (reference sequence). The V and J ends lost 5 bases and 3 bases respectively, with 14 bases between them. CDR3 loop: CASSPGTFFYNSPLHF. The CDR3 nucleotides are TGTGCCAGCAGTCCCGGGACATTTTTCTATAATTCACCCCTCCACTTT.

This clone was observed once. CDR3 sequence: CASSSSTDSYNEQFF. The CDR3 bases are TGTGCCAGCAGTTCTAGCACGGACTCCTACAATGAGCAGTTCTTC. V is TRBV28 and J is TRBJ2-1; a possible D gene is TRBD2 (5 bases). Trimming left V 4 bases short and J 0 bases short, with 10 bases between. The CDR3 has 15 residues. The germline V gene encodes CDR1 MDHEN and CDR2 SYDVKM.

The CDR3, as DNA: TGTGCCAGCAGCTTAGGCCCGGGACAGGGTGGAAACACCATATATTTT. Its translation: CASSLGPGQGGNTIYF. The gene calls are TRBV7-6 and TRBJ1-3, with 9 bases lining up with TRBD1. The ends lost 1 base at V and 3 bases at J; junction bases unmatched: 4. From germline, CDR1 is SGHVS and CDR2 FNYEAQ. This CDR3 is built from 16 residues.